This T cell receptor (beta chain) was documented in a study of CD8 T cells in ankylosing spondylitis. Points from the study as a whole: Seven or eight highly homologous variants made up a TCR beta motif, and this motif appeared characteristic of ankylosing spondylitis blood.

This clonotype was detected a few times. No antigen is known for it. Molecular-barcoded quantitative 5'-RACE produced these TCR beta libraries. One entry per CDR3 protein, called by TCRdb with MiXCR from the 5' RACE reads. The sample shows about 140,000 distinct CDR3 sequences, approximately 9.2% of them seen only once. The V end was cut by 6 bases, the J end by 2 bases, with 20 bases between. In germline, CDR1 is MNHNS, CDR2 SASEGT. The CDR3 covers 18 residues. The genes are TRBV6-1 and TRBJ1-6, with unresolved D. The sequencing input was synovial fluid, either unsorted or a sorted T cell fraction (not recorded which). This sequence originates from a male donor with ankylosing spondylitis. Written as DNA, the CDR3 is TGTGCCAGCAGCCGCCGACCGGGTTTGGGAGCCTATAATTCACCCCTCCACTTT. Its protein is CASSRRPGLGAYNSPLHF.